The 14 T cell receptor beta chains given below trace back to one sample, sequenced in a study of blood T cell repertoires in COVID-19. TCRdb's table, derived via immunoSEQ multiplex PCR, lists solely in-frame clones and lacks some. Found here are under 350,000 clones, 85% of them singletons; the top ten hold more than 10%. The source material was peripheral blood. The source of these receptors is a human donor in a cohort sampled during active COVID-19.

The chain is built from TRBV18 and TRBJ2-3, with D perhaps TRBD1 (5 bases). The CDR3 is 14 residues long. The germline gives CDR1 KGHSH, CDR2 LQKENI. V was cut by 2 bases and J by 2 bases, with 8 bases left in between. This CDR3 reads CASSPGRVTDTQYF. Here the CDR3 DNA reads TGTGCCAGCTCACCAGGCAGGGTCACAGATACGCAGTATTTT.

The chain combines TRBV10-3 with TRBJ2-1; 8 bases map to TRBD2. There are 13 residues in the CDR3. Germline CDR1 ENHRY, CDR2 SYGVKD. The V gene end was trimmed by 6 bases and the J gene end by 7 bases; junction bases not matched to a gene: 5. The CDR3 loop reads CAIRTGLGNEQFF. CDR3 in DNA: TGTGCCATCAGAACGGGACTAGGGAATGAGCAGTTCTTC.

The chain joins TRBV6-5 to TRBJ2-1; tentative D call: TRBD2 (5 bases). Germline V CDR1 and CDR2: MNHEY, SVGAGI. V shed 9 bases and J shed 7 bases, with 19 bases lying between them. This CDR3 is built from 14 residues. CDR3 sequence reads: CASRGLVRVNEQFF. In DNA, the CDR3 is TGTGCCAGTAGAGGGCTGGTAAGGGTGAATGAGCAGTTCTTC.

The rearrangement uses TRBV27 and TRBJ2-7, with TRBD1 matching over 8 bases. CDR3 length equals 13 residues. Germline CDR1 and CDR2: MNHEY and SMNVEV (reference sequence). J was trimmed by 2 bases and V by 4 bases; bases with no gene match: 1. As DNA, the CDR3 is TGTGCCAGCAGTTACAGGGGGGCCTACGAGCAGTACTTC. Translated, it gives CASSYRGAYEQYF.

The rearrangement joins TRBV5-1 to TRBJ1-6, with unresolved D. This CDR3 is built from 12 residues. Trimming stripped 4 bases from V and 13 bases from J, with 12 bases between. Germline V lookup: CDR1 SGHRS, CDR2 YFSETQ. The CDR3 DNA sequence: TGCGCCAGCAGCGGGGAGAGCCTTCCCCTCCACTTT. Translating gives CASSGESLPLHF.

J is TRBJ1-3 and V is TRBV11-2; TRBD1 might be the D (5 bases). The ends were cut back, 5 bases at V and 2 bases at J, with 16 bases in the middle. Germline CDR1 SGHAT, CDR2 FQNNGV. This CDR3 is 16 amino acids long. DNA for the CDR3: TGTGCCAGCAGCACCGCACACAGGCTCACTGGAAACACCATATATTTT. Translating it yields CASSTAHRLTGNTIYF.

The genes are TRBV19 and TRBJ2-7, with a weak D call TRBD2 (6 bases). CDR1 is LNHDA and CDR2 is SQIVND in the germline V gene (reference sequence). CDR3 size: 13 residues. The V end lost 4 bases, the J end lost 4 bases, and 11 bases lay between the germline ends. The CDR3 sequence is CASSKRVRYEQYF. CDR3 coding DNA: TGTGCCAGTAGTAAGCGGGTAAGATACGAGCAGTACTTC. Full variable domain (remainder filled in from reference TRBV19 and TRBJ2-7): DGGITQSPKYLFRKEGQNVTLSCEQNLNHDAMYWYRQDPGQGLRLIYYSQIVNDFQKGDIAEGYSVSREKKESFPLTVTSAQKNPTAFYLCASSKRVRYEQYFGPGTRLTVT.

This clone was found a few times. This rearrangement joins TRBV5-1 to TRBJ2-2; weak D call: TRBD2 (5 bases). Germline assignment: CDR1 SGHRS and CDR2 YFSETQ. This CDR3 has 16 residues. The V and J ends lost 4 bases and 5 bases respectively, with 18 bases between them. CDR3 nucleotides: TGCGCCAGCAGCGGAGGATCCCTGACTGGGACCGGGGAGCTGTTTTTT. It codes for CASSGGSLTGTGELFF.

The V and J genes are TRBV28 and TRBJ2-6; D unclear. Germline V gene data show CDR1 as MDHEN and CDR2 as SYDVKM. V was clipped by 3 bases and J by 0 bases, with 9 bases between them. The CDR3 contains 16 residues. The CDR3 DNA follows: TGTGCCAGCAGTTTTTACCGCGCCTCTGGGGCCAACGTCCTGACTTTC. It specifies CASSFYRASGANVLTF. Together with reference TRBV28 and TRBJ2-6, the CDR3 gives the full variable domain: DVKVTQSSRYLVKRTGEKVFLECVQDMDHENMFWYRQDPGLGLRLIYFSYDVKMKEKGDIPEGYSVSREKKERFSLILESASTNQTSMYLCASSFYRASGANVLTFGAGSRLTVL.

The chain recombines TRBV2 with TRBJ1-2; a weak D match, TRBD1 (5 bases). CDR3 size: 14 residues. The V gene's germline CDR1 is SNHLY and CDR2 FYNNEI. With 6 bases removed from V and 8 bases from J, the gap between germline ends came to 19 bases. This chain's CDR3 is CASRWDLSTEGYTF. As DNA, the CDR3 is TGTGCCAGCAGATGGGACTTATCGACGGAGGGCTACACCTTC.

This clone was seen once. V usage is TRBV5-1 and J usage is TRBJ1-4; no clear D gene. V lost 3 bases, J lost 0 bases, and 12 bases lay in between. Looked up from germline, CDR1 is SGHRS and CDR2 is YFSETQ. The CDR3 loop spans 16 amino acids. The CDR3 is CASSSGLVATNEKLFF. The DNA of the CDR3 is TGCGCCAGCAGCTCGGGGTTGGTGGCAACTAATGAAAAACTGTTTTTT.

The chain links TRBV7-9 to TRBJ1-6; D not resolved. CDR3 size: 13 residues. Trimming took 1 base from V and 8 from J, leaving 6 bases between them. Germline V CDR1 and CDR2: SEHNR, FQNEAQ (reference sequence). The CDR3 spells CASSLGGDSPLHF. The CDR3 nucleotides are TGTGCCAGCAGCTTAGGGGGAGATTCACCCCTCCACTTT.

The V gene is TRBV11-3, the J gene TRBJ2-3; the D gene is possibly TRBD1 (5 bases). Germline values: CDR1 SGHNT, CDR2 YENEEA. The CDR3 has 20 residues. V was shortened by 4 bases and J by 2 bases, with 28 bases between the two germline ends. The DNA for the CDR3 is TGTGCCAGCAGCTCCCCATTATTGGCAGGGTCCCTTATCCTCACAGATACGCAGTATTTT. Residues: CASSSPLLAGSLILTDTQYF. Full variable domain (remainder filled in from reference TRBV11-3 and TRBJ2-3): EAGVVQSPRYKIIEKKQPVAFWCNPISGHNTLYWYLQNLGQGPELLIRYENEEAVDDSQLPKDRFSAERLKGVDSTLKIQPAELGDSAVYLCASSSPLLAGSLILTDTQYFGPGTRLTVL.

In its sample, this clone was seen once. The J gene is TRBJ2-1, the V gene TRBV20-1, with D unresolved. The germline V gene encodes CDR1 DFQATT and CDR2 SNEGSKA (reference sequence). The germline V and J ends were trimmed by 3 bases and 2 bases, with 11 bases remaining between them. The CDR3 is made up of 14 amino acids. The CDR3 DNA reads TGCAGTGCTAGTCGACCAGCGCCCTACAATGAGCAGTTCTTC. This gives the protein CSASRPAPYNEQFF.